One sample yielded the 5 T cell receptor beta chains listed below, sequenced in a study of cytomegalovirus exposure and HLA in healthy donors. Both 60 Vbeta primers and 13 Jbeta primers went into the PCR. Clones were sequenced by immunoSEQ multiplex PCR, and TCRdb holds only the in-frame ones, with some missing. The profile shows 95,000 to 150,000 clones, about three fifths of them singletons. Input material: PBMCs. The receptor set was obtained from a woman aged 40 to 50 in good health and CMV-seropositive.

The chain joins TRBV6-1 to TRBJ1-5; 8 bases fit TRBD1. CDR3 length: 15 residues. After removal of 1 base from V and 4 bases from J, the junction contained 3 bases not matched to a gene. Germline values: CDR1 MNHNS, CDR2 SASEGT. This chain's CDR3 is CASSEEGDRNQPQHF. The DNA of the CDR3 is TGTGCCAGCAGTGAAGAGGGGGACAGGAATCAGCCCCAGCATTTT.

The gene calls are TRBV14 and TRBJ2-1; the D gene is possibly TRBD2 (6 bases). This CDR3 is built from 13 residues. Trimming removed 2 bases at V and 7 bases at J, with 9 bases between. Germline loops: CDR1 SGHDN, CDR2 FVKESK. The CDR3 reads CASSQRTINEQFF. CDR3 sequence (DNA): TGTGCCAGCAGCCAAAGGACTATTAATGAGCAGTTCTTC.

This clone showed up just a few times. The chain carries TRBV6-4 and TRBJ2-3; 13 positions match TRBD2. J was trimmed by 4 bases and V by 2 bases; bases with no gene match: 0. Germline CDR1 and CDR2: MRHNA and SNTAGT. The CDR3 is 15 residues long. The CDR3 nucleotides read TGTGCCAGCAGTGACACTAGCGGGGGGGCAGATACGCAGTATTTT. Protein sequence: CASSDTSGGADTQYF.

In this sample, this clone turned up a few times. This chain joins TRBV7-6 and TRBJ2-1, with 8 bases lining up with TRBD2. After removal of 2 bases from V and 0 bases from J, the junction contained 3 bases not matched to a gene. The CDR3 has 16 amino acids. In germline, CDR1 is SGHVS, CDR2 FNYEAQ. CDR3 in amino acids: CASSLRGGVSYNEQFF. As DNA, the CDR3 is TGTGCCAGCAGCTTACGGGGGGGAGTCTCCTACAATGAGCAGTTCTTC. Full variable domain (rest looked up from reference TRBV7-6 and TRBJ2-1): GAGVSQSPRYKVTKRGQDVALRCDPISGHVSLYWYRQALGQGPEFLTYFNYEAQQDKSGLPNDRFSAERPEGSISTLTIQRTEQRDSAMYRCASSLRGGVSYNEQFFGPGTRLTVL.

The CDR3 DNA follows: TGTGCCAGCAGCCCCGGGACACAGAATGAAAAACTGTTTTTT. Translation: CASSPGTQNEKLFF. The V and J genes are TRBV6-1 and TRBJ1-4, with D possibly TRBD1 on 6 matching bases. Germline CDR1 and CDR2: MNHNS and SASEGT. V lost 6 bases to trimming and J lost 5 bases, with 13 bases between them. CDR3 size: 14 residues.